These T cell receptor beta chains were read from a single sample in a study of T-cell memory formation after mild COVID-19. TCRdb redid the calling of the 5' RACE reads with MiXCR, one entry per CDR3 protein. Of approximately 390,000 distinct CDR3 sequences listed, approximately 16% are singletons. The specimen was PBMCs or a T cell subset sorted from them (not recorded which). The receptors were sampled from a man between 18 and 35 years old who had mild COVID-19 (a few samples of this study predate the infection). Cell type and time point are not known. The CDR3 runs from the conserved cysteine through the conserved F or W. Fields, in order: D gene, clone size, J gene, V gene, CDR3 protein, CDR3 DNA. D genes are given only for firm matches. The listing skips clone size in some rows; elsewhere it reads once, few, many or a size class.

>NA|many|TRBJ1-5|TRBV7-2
CASSLWGAQGQPQHF
TGTGCCAGCAGCTTATGGGGGGCGCAGGGTCAGCCCCAGCATTTT
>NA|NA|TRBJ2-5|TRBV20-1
CSARVPAQETQYF
TGCAGTGCTAGAGTGCCAGCCCAAGAGACCCAGTACTTC
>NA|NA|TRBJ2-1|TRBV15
CATSRAVGDNEQFF
TGTGCCACCAGCAGAGCAGTAGGAGACAATGAGCAGTTCTTC
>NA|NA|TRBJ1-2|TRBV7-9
CASSWSGSQYNYGYTF
TGTGCCAGCAGCTGGAGTGGCAGCCAGTATAACTATGGCTACACCTTC
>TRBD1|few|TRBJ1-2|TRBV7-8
CASSLEGTALYGYTF
TGTGCCAGCAGCTTAGAAGGGACAGCGCTTTATGGCTACACCTTC
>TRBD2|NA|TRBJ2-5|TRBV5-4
CASSLGSGGQVWETQYF
TGTGCCAGCAGCTTGGGGAGCGGGGGGCAGGTATGGGAGACCCAGTACTTC
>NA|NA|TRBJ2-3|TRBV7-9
CASSPRSGGTTDTQYF
TGTGCCAGCAGTCCGAGGTCAGGGGGGACCACAGATACGCAGTATTTT
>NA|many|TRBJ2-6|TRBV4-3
CASSQGPGHSGANVLTF
TGCGCCAGCAGCCAAGGTCCAGGGCACTCTGGGGCCAACGTCCTGACTTTC
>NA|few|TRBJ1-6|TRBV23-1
CASSRGLSPLHF
TGCGCCAGCAGCCGGGGTTTGTCACCCCTCCACTTT
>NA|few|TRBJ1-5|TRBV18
CASSPRDGLGNQPQHF
TGTGCCAGCTCACCCCGGGACGGATTGGGCAATCAGCCCCAGCATTTT
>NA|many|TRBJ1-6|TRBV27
CASSLLGGNSPLHF
TGTGCCAGCAGTTTACTGGGCGGCAATTCACCCCTCCACTTT
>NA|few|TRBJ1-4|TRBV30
CAWSVLGGEKLFF
TGTGCCTGGAGTGTACTAGGCGGAGAAAAACTGTTTTTT
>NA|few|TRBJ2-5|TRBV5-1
CASSSEGEGTQYF
TGCGCCAGCAGTTCGGAAGGGGAAGGGACCCAGTACTTC
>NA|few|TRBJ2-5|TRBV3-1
CASSKWYDQETQYF
TGTGCCAGCAGCAAGTGGTACGACCAAGAGACCCAGTACTTC
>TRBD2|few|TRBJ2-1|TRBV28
CASGTSGGVNEQFF
TGTGCCAGCGGGACTAGCGGGGGGGTCAATGAGCAGTTCTTC
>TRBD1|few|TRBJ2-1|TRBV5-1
CASSTGQVYNEQFF
TGCGCCAGCAGCACGGGACAGGTGTACAATGAGCAGTTCTTC
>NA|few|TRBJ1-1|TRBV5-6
CASSFGRPNTEAFF
TGTGCCAGCAGCTTCGGGAGGCCGAACACTGAAGCTTTCTTT
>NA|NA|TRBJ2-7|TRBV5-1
CASSLAVSHGRTYEQYF
TGCGCCAGCAGCTTGGCTGTGTCCCACGGACGGACCTACGAGCAGTACTTC
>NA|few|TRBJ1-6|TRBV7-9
CASSLDPGSPLHF
TGTGCCAGCAGCTTAGACCCGGGATCACCCCTCCACTTT
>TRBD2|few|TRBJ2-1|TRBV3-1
CASSRPTSGGFNEQFF
TGTGCCAGCAGCCGGCCAACGAGCGGGGGTTTCAATGAGCAGTTCTTC
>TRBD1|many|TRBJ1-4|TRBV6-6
CASSSDRVGEKLFF
TGTGCCAGCAGTTCTGACAGGGTGGGGGAAAAACTGTTTTTT
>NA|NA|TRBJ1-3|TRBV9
CASSVSEVSGNTIYF
TGTGCCAGCAGCGTCTCTGAAGTCTCTGGAAACACCATATATTTT
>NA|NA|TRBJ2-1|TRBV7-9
CASGPRELALPNEQFF
TGTGCCAGCGGGCCGCGTGAGTTAGCCCTCCCTAATGAGCAGTTCTTC
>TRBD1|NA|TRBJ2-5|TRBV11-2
CASSLYRGLSETQYF
TGTGCCAGCAGCCTTTACAGGGGTCTGTCGGAGACCCAGTACTTC